A selection of T cell receptor beta chains follows, all from one sample in a study of T cell changes during pregnancy in multiple sclerosis. Assay used: immunoSEQ multiplex PCR; TCRdb lists only in-frame clones, some missing. The table includes around 70,000 clones, around 92% detected once. The sequenced sample was peripheral blood, obtained after pregnancy. Receptors were obtained from a female donor with multiple sclerosis, enrolled in a pregnancy study. CDR3s include the opening cysteine and the closing phenylalanine or tryptophan. Each record gives: D gene, V gene, J gene, CDR3 DNA, CDR3 protein. A D gene is named only where the DNA matches it firmly.

.	TRBV4-1	TRBJ1-5	TGCGCCAGCAGCCAAGTACAGGCAGGCAGCAATCAGCCCCAGCATTTT	CASSQVQAGSNQPQHF
.	TRBV12-1	TRBJ1-1	TGTGCCAGCAGTCCTACAGGGAGGGGGGACACTGAAGCTTTCTTT	CASSPTGRGDTEAFF
TRBD1	TRBV11-1	TRBJ1-1	TGTGCCAGCAGCCCGGACAGGGGGTATTCTGAAGCTTTCTTT	CASSPDRGYSEAFF
TRBD2	TRBV9	TRBJ2-7	TGTGCCAGCAGCATTTCCGGGACTAGCGGGAGTTCGACCTACGAGCAGTACTTC	CASSISGTSGSSTYEQYF
TRBD1	TRBV7-7	TRBJ2-3	TGTGCCAGCAGCACGACGACAGGGCGCACAGATACGCAGTATTTT	CASSTTTGRTDTQYF
TRBD1	TRBV6-5	TRBJ1-1	TGTGCCAGCACTTCAGGGGGGTGGACTGAAGCTTTCTTT	CASTSGGWTEAFF
TRBD1	TRBV6-5	TRBJ1-2	TGTGCCAGCAGTTACCCAGGGGGCGGTGGCTACACCTTC	CASSYPGGGGYTF
TRBD1	TRBV14	TRBJ2-7	TGTGCCAGCAGTCCCGGGGACAGGGTGATCTACGAGCAGTACTTC	CASSPGDRVIYEQYF
TRBD1	TRBV23-1	TRBJ2-1	TGCGCCAGCAGTCAACCAGGGGGCAAGGGCTCCTACAATGAGCAGTTCTTC	CASSQPGGKGSYNEQFF
.	TRBV20-1	TRBJ1-1	TGCAGTGCCAGGGACACCACTGAAGCTTTCTTT	CSARDTTEAFF
TRBD2	TRBV4-1	TRBJ2-7	TGCGCCAGCAGCCAAGCCCCTAGCGGGATCTACGAGCAGTACTTC	CASSQAPSGIYEQYF
.	TRBV19	TRBJ1-5	TGTGCCAGTAGTATAGATCCAGGGGTCCAGCCCCAGCATTTT	CASSIDPGVQPQHF
.	TRBV5-1	TRBJ2-5	TGCGCCAGCAGCTTGGATAGAAGGGGTGGGGAGACCCAGTACTTC	CASSLDRRGGETQYF
TRBD1	TRBV6-5	TRBJ1-4	TGTGCCAGCAGCCGCGGACAGGGTGGTCTAGAAAAACTGTTTTTT	CASSRGQGGLEKLFF
.	TRBV6-5	TRBJ1-1	TGTGCCAGCAGTTACGCCTCCGGAGGCACTGAAGCTTTCTTT	CASSYASGGTEAFF
TRBD2	TRBV2	TRBJ2-2	TGTGCCAGCAGTGATTCCTCCCTAGCGGGAGTCCCCGGGGAGCTGTTTTTT	CASSDSSLAGVPGELFF
.	TRBV6-1	TRBJ2-2	TGTGCCAGCAGTGCTGGACAGAACCCCACCGGGGAGCTGTTTTTT	CASSAGQNPTGELFF
.	TRBV23-1	TRBJ1-5	TGCGCCAGCAGTCATCCGGGAGATCAGCCCCAGCATTTT	CASSHPGDQPQHF
.	TRBV11-3	TRBJ2-2	TGTGCCAGCAGCACTCCTTCCCTGGCCGGGACCGGGGAGCTGTTTTTT	CASSTPSLAGTGELFF
.	TRBV4-3	TRBJ1-4	TGCGCCAGCAGCCACGCGGTCAGAGGAGAAAAACTGTTTTTT	CASSHAVRGEKLFF
TRBD2	TRBV19	TRBJ2-1	TGTGCCACTGTAGCGGGAGCCTACAATGAGCAGTTCTTC	CATVAGAYNEQFF
TRBD1	TRBV18	TRBJ2-1	TGTGCCAGCTCACCGTCATTTGACAGGGGGCCGAGCTCCTACAATGAGCAGTTCTTC	CASSPSFDRGPSSYNEQFF
.	TRBV7-9	TRBJ1-2	TGTGCCAGCAGCTTAGGTTCGGGGTTGCTAGCTAACTATGGCTACACCTTC	CASSLGSGLLANYGYTF